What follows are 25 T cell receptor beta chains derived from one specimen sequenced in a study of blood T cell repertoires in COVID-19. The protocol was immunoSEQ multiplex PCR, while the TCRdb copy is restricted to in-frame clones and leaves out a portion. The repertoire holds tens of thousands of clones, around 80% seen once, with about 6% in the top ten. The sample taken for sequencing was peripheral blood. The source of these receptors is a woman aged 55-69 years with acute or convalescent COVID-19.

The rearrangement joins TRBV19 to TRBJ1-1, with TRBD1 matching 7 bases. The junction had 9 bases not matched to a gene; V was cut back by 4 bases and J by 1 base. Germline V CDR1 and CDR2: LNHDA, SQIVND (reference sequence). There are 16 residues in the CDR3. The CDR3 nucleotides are TGTGCCAGTAGTACCACGGGACAGCCCGCGAACACTGAAGCTTTCTTT. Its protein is CASSTTGQPANTEAFF.

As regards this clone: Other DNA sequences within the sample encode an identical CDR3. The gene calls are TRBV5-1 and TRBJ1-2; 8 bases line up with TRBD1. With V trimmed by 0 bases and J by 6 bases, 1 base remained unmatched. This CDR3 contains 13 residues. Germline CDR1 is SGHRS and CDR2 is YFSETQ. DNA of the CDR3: TGCGCCAGCAGCTTGGACAGGGGGGATGGCTACACCTTC. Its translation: CASSLDRGDGYTF.

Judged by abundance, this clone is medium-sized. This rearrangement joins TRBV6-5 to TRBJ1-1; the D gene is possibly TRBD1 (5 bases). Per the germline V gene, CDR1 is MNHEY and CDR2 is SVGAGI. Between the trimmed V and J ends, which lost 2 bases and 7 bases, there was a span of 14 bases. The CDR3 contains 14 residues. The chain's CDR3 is CASSYTSRAGEAFF. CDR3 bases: TGTGCCAGCAGTTACACCTCCAGGGCTGGTGAAGCTTTCTTT.

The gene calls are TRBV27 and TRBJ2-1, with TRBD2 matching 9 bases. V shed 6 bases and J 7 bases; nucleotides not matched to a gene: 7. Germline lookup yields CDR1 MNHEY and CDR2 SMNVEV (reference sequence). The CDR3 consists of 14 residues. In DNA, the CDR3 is TGTGCCAGCAGGGGACTAGCCAACACAAATGAGCAGTTCTTC. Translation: CASRGLANTNEQFF.

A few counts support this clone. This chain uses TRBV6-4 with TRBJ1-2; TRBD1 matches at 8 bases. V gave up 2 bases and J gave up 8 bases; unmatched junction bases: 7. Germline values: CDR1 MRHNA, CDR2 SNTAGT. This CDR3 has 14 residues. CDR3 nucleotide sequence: TGTGCCAGCAGTGACCAGGGGGCTGCGGGGGGCTACACCTTC. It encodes CASSDQGAAGGYTF.

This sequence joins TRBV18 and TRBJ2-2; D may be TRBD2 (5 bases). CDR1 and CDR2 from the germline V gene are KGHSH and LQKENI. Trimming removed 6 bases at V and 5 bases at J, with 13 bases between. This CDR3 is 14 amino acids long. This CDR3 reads CASSPRTGTGELFF. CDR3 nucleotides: TGTGCCAGCTCCCCCAGGACGGGAACCGGGGAGCTGTTTTTT.

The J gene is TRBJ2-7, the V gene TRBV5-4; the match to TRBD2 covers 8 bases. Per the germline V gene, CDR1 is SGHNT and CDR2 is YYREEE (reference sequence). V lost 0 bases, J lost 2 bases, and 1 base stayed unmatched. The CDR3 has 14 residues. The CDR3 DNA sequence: TGTGCCAGCAGCTTGGGACTAGCGACCTACGAGCAGTACTTC. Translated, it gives CASSLGLATYEQYF.

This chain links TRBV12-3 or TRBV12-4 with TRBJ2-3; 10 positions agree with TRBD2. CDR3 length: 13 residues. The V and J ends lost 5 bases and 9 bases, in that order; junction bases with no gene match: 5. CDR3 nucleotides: TGTGCCAGCAGTCTGGGGACTAGCGTGACGCAGTATTTT. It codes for CASSLGTSVTQYF.

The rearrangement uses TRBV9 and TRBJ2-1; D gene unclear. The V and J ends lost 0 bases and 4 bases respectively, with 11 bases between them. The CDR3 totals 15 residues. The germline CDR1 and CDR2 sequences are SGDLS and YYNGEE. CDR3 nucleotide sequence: TGTGCCAGCAGCGTAGGGGCTTCTTTGTACAATGAGCAGTTCTTC. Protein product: CASSVGASLYNEQFF.

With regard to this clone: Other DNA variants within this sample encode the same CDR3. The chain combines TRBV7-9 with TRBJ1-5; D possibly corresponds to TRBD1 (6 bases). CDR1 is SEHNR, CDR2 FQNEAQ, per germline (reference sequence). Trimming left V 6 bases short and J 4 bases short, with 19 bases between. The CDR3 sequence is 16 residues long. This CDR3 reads CASSPLGGQGNQPQHF. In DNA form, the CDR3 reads TGTGCCAGCAGTCCGCTGGGGGGGCAGGGGAATCAGCCCCAGCATTTT.

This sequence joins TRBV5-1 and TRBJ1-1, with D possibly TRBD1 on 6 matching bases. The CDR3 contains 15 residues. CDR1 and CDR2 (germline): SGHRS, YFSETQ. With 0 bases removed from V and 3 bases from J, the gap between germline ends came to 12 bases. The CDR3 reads CASSLVAGADTEAFF. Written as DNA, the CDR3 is TGCGCCAGCAGCTTGGTGGCAGGGGCGGACACTGAAGCTTTCTTT. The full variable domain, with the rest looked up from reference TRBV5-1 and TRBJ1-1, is KAGVTQTPRYLIKTRGQQVTLSCSPISGHRSVSWYQQTPGQGLQFLFEYFSETQRNKGNFPGRFSGRQFSNSRSEMNVSTLELGDSALYLCASSLVAGADTEAFFGQGTRLTVV.

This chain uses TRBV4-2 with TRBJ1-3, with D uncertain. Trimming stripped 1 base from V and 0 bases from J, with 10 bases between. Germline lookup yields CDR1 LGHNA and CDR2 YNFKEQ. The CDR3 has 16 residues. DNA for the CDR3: TGTGCCAGCAGCCAAGTCGGCGGTCCCTCTGGAAACACCATATATTTT. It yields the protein CASSQVGGPSGNTIYF.

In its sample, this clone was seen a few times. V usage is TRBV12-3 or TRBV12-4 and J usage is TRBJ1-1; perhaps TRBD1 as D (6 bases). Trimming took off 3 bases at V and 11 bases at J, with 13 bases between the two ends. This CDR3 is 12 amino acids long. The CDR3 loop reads CASSLGLGAAFF. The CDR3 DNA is TGTGCCAGCAGTTTGGGCCTGGGGGCCGCTTTCTTT.

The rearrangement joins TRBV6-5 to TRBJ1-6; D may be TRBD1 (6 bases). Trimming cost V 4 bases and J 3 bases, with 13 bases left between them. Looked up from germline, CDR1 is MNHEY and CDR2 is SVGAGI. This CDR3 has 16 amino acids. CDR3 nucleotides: TGTGCCAGCAGTTTTCAACAGGGTTACTATAATTCACCCCTCCACTTT. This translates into CASSFQQGYYNSPLHF.

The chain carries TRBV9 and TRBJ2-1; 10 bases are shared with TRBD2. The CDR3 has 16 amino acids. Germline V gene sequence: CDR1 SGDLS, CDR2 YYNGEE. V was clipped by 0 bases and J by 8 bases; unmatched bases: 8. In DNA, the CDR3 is TGTGCCAGCAGCGTAGCTACCAGCGGGGGGGCCGATGAGCAGTTCTTC. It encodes CASSVATSGGADEQFF.

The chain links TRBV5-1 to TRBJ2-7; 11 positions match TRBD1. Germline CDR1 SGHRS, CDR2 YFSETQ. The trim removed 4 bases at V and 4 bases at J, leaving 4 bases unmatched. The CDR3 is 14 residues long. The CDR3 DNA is TGCGCCAGCAGCGCGGGGACAGGGGGGTACGAGCAGTACTTC. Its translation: CASSAGTGGYEQYF.

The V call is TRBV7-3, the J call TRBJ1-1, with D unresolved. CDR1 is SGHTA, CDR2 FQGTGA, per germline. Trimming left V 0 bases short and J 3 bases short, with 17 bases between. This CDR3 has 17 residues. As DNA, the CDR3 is TGTGCCAGCAGCTTAACGCGAGGGCGCAGATTAGACACTGAAGCTTTCTTT. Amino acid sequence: CASSLTRGRRLDTEAFF.

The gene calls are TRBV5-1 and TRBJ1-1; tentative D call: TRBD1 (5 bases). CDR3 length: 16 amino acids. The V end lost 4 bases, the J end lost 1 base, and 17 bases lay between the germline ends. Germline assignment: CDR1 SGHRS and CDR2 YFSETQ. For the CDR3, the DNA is TGCGCCAGCAGCGCGGGGGTCACCCAGCGGAACACTGAAGCTTTCTTT. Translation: CASSAGVTQRNTEAFF.

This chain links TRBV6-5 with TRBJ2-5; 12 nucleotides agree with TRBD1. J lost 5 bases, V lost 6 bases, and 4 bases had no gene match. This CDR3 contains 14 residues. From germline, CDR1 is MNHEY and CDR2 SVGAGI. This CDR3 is CASRGQGAAETQYF. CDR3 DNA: TGTGCCAGCAGGGGACAGGGGGCTGCCGAGACCCAGTACTTC.

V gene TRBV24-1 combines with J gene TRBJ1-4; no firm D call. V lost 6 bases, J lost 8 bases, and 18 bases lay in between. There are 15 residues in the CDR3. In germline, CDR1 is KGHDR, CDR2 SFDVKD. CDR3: CATSPLGRVVEKLFF. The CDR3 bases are TGTGCCACCAGTCCCCTGGGGAGGGTGGTGGAAAAACTGTTTTTT.

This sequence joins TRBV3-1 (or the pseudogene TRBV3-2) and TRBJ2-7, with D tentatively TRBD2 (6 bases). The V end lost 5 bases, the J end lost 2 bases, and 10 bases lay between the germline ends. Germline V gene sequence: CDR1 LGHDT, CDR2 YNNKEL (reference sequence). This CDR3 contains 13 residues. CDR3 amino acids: CASSETGAYEQYF. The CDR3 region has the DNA TGTGCCAGCAGCGAGACGGGGGCCTACGAGCAGTACTTC.

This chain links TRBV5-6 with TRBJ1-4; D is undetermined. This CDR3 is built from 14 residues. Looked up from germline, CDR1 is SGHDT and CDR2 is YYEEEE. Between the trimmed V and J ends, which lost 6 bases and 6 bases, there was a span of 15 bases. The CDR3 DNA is TGTGCCAGCACCCTCAGGAACGCCGATGAAAAACTGTTTTTT. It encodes CASTLRNADEKLFF.

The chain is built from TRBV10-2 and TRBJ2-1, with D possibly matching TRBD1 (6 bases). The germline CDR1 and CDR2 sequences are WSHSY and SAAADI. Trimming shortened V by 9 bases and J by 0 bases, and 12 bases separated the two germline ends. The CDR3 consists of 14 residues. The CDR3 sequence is CASHLGGSYNEQFF. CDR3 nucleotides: TGCGCCAGTCATTTAGGGGGCTCCTACAATGAGCAGTTCTTC.

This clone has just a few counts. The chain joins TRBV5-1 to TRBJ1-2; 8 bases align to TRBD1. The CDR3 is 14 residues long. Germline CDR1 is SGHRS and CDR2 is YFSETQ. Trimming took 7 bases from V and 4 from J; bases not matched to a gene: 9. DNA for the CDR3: TGCGCCAGCCACAACTGGGGACAGGCCTATGGCTACACCTTC. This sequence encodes CASHNWGQAYGYTF.

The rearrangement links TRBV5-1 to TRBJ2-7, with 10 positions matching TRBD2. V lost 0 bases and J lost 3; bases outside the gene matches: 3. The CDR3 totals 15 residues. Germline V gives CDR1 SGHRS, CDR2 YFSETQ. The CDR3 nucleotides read TGCGCCAGCAGCTTGGGGACTAGCGGTATCTACGAGCAGTACTTC. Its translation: CASSLGTSGIYEQYF.